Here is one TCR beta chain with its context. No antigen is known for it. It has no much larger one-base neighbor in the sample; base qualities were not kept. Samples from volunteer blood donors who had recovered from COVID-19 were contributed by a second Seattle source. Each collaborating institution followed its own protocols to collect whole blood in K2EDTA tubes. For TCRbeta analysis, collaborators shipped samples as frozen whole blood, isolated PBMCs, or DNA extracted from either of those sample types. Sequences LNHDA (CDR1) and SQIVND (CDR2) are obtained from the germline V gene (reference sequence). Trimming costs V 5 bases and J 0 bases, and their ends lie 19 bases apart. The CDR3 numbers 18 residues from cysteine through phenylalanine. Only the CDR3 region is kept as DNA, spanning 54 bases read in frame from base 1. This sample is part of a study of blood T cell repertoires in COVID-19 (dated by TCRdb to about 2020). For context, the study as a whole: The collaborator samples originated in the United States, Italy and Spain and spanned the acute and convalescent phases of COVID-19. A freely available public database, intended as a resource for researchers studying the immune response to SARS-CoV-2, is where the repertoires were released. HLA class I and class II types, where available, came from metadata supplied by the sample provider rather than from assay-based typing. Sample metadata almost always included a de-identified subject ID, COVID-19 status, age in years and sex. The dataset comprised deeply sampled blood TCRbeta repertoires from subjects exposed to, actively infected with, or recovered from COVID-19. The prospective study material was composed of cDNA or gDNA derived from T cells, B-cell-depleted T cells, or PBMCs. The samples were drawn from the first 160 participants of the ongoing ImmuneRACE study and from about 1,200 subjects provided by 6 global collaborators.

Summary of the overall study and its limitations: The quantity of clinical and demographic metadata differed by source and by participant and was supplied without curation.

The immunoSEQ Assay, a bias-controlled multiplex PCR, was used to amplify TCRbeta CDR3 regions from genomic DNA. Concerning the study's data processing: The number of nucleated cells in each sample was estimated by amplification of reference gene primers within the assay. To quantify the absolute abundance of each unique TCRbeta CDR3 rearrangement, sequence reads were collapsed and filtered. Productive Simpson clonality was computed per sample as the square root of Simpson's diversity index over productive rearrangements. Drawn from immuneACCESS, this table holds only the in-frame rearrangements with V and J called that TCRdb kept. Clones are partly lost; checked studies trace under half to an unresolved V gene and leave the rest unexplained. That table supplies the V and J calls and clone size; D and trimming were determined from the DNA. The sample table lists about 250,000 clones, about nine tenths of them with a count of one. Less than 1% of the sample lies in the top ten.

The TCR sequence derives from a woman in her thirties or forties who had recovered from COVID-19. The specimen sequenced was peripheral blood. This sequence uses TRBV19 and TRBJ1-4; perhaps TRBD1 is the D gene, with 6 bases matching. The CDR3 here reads CASSLRAVEGATNEKLFF. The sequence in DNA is TGTGCCAGTAGTCTCCGGGCGGTTGAGGGGGCAACTAATGAAAAACTGTTTTTT.